The 14 T cell receptor beta chains given below trace back to one sample, sequenced in a study of human versus mouse CDR3 diversity and MHC coevolution. Generated by immunoSEQ multiplex PCR, the TCRdb table keeps only in-frame clones and is missing some. The sample consists of approximately 81,000 clones, around 93% of them appearing once. Sequencing input: naive CD4+ T cells from blood. Subset meaning: CD45RO-negative CD62L-positive naive CD4 T cells. The receptors shown here come from a person aged 30-69 years in good health.

This rearrangement joins TRBV7-2 to TRBJ1-1; D possibly corresponds to TRBD1 (6 bases). The length of the CDR3 is 14 residues. CDR1 and CDR2 from the germline V gene are SGHTA and FQGNSA. The V gene lost 3 bases and the J gene lost 4 bases, with 12 bases spanning the gap. The CDR3 region is CASSFGTIGTEAFF. The CDR3 DNA reads TGTGCCAGCAGCTTCGGGACAATTGGCACTGAAGCTTTCTTT.

V is TRBV28 and J is TRBJ1-2, with TRBD1 as a possible D gene (6 bases). Germline CDR1 and CDR2: MDHEN and SYDVKM. The CDR3 is 15 residues long. The germline V and J ends were trimmed by 1 base and 2 bases, with 11 bases remaining between them. The CDR3 DNA sequence: TGTGCCAGCAGTTTATTACAGGGACCGAACTATGGCTACACCTTC. Translated, it gives CASSLLQGPNYGYTF.

The chain links TRBV5-4 to TRBJ1-2; TRBD1 matches 7 bases. The CDR3 sequence is 15 residues long. Losses at the gene ends were 4 bases for V and 3 bases for J; bases not matched to a gene: 9. Germline V gene data show CDR1 as SGHNT and CDR2 as YYREEE (reference sequence). CDR3 sequence (DNA): TGTGCCAGCAGCACTCGCCGACAGGGCTACTATGGCTACACCTTC. Its protein product is CASSTRRQGYYGYTF.

The chain combines TRBV4-1 with TRBJ2-1; D may be TRBD2 (6 bases). The CDR3 loop spans 14 amino acids. Trimming stripped 1 base from V and 8 bases from J, with 12 bases between. Per the germline V gene, CDR1 is MGHRA and CDR2 is YSYEKL. The DNA for the CDR3 is TGCGCCAGCAGCCAAGGGACTATCCCCGATGAGCAGTTCTTC. Protein: CASSQGTIPDEQFF.

Concerning this clone itself: Other DNA sequences in this specimen translate into the identical CDR3. CDR3 loop: CASSVGGNSPLHF. DNA for the CDR3: TGTGCCAGCAGCGTAGGAGGTAATTCACCCCTCCACTTT. The V call is TRBV9, the J call TRBJ1-6; D not certain. This CDR3 contains 13 residues. Trimming cost V 0 bases and J 6 bases, with 4 bases left between them. The V gene's germline CDR1 is SGDLS and CDR2 YYNGEE.

CDR3 in DNA: TGTGCCACCAGCAGAGATTACGGGACAGATAATAGCAATCAGCCCCAGCATTTT. Translated: CATSRDYGTDNSNQPQHF. The gene calls are TRBV15 and TRBJ1-5; 7 bases are shared with TRBD1. The CDR3 is 18 amino acids. J lost 0 bases, V lost 0 bases, and 8 bases had no gene match. Looked up from germline, CDR1 is LNHNV and CDR2 is YYDKDF (reference sequence).

J is TRBJ1-1 and V is TRBV9; D not certain. Germline V gene sequence: CDR1 SGDLS, CDR2 YYNGEE. Trimming took off 0 bases at V and 0 bases at J, with 3 bases between the two ends. This CDR3 spans 13 amino acids. The CDR3 nucleotides read TGTGCCAGCAGCGTAGCGTTGAACACTGAAGCTTTCTTT. Protein: CASSVALNTEAFF.

In DNA, the CDR3 is TGTGCCATCAGTCCTCGGGTTACTGGGGCCAACGTCCTGACTTTC. Amino acids: CAISPRVTGANVLTF. V usage is TRBV10-3 and J usage is TRBJ2-6; D uncertain. Germline V gene data show CDR1 as ENHRY and CDR2 as SYGVKD. V was clipped by 5 bases and J by 2 bases, with 10 bases between them. The CDR3 consists of 15 residues.

V gene TRBV5-4 combines with J gene TRBJ1-2; D remains ambiguous. CDR1 SGHNT and CDR2 YYREEE come from the germline V gene (reference sequence). CDR3 length: 14 amino acids. Trimming pared 3 bases from V and 2 bases from J, leaving 11 bases between. The CDR3 nucleotides are TGTGCCAGCAGCTCCGGGATAGGCAACTATGGCTACACCTTC. This sequence encodes CASSSGIGNYGYTF.

This clone came up a few times. The rearrangement joins TRBV7-2 to TRBJ2-7, with D possibly being TRBD1 (5 bases). This CDR3 contains 12 residues. Germline CDR1 and CDR2: SGHTA and FQGNSA. Trimming removed 1 base from V and 6 bases from J, with 7 bases in between. The CDR3 protein is CASSLVQVEQYF. CDR3 sequence (DNA): TGTGCCAGCAGCTTAGTACAGGTCGAGCAGTACTTC.

V usage is TRBV9 and J usage is TRBJ1-1, with 8 positions matching TRBD1. Trimming at V came to 5 bases and at J to 11 bases, leaving 14 bases not matched to a gene. Germline V gene lookup returns CDR1 SGDLS and CDR2 YYNGEE. The length of the CDR3 is 14 residues. CDR3 DNA sequence: TGTGCCAGCAGTAAACAGGGGGACGCTGGAGGGGCTTTCTTT. Translating it yields CASSKQGDAGGAFF.

V gene TRBV6-6 combines with J gene TRBJ2-1; TRBD1 is a possible D gene (6 bases). The V gene lost 6 bases and the J gene lost 6 bases, with 21 bases spanning the gap. Germline CDR1 and CDR2: MNHNY and SVGAGI (reference sequence). CDR3 length: 16 amino acids. The CDR3 region has the DNA TGTGCCAGCAGGACCCAAGACAGGCTTTTACCCAATGAGCAGTTCTTC. Protein sequence: CASRTQDRLLPNEQFF.

This clone occurred once. The V call is TRBV6-5, the J call TRBJ2-7; the match to TRBD1 covers 7 bases. The CDR3 is made up of 15 amino acids. After removal of 3 bases from V and 2 bases from J, the junction contained 7 bases not matched to a gene. Germline assignment: CDR1 MNHEY and CDR2 SVGAGI. The CDR3 protein is CASSYEGRGTYEQYF. CDR3 DNA: TGTGCCAGCAGTTATGAAGGCAGGGGGACCTACGAGCAGTACTTC.

The chain links TRBV19 to TRBJ2-5; a weak D match, TRBD1 (7 bases). The J call is doubtful: the DNA matches TRBJ2-7 better. Per germline, CDR1 LNHDA and CDR2 SQIVND (reference sequence). The CDR3 is 17 amino acids. The CDR3 loop is CASSRGLRDSLTYEQYF. The CDR3 coding sequence is TGTGCCAGTAGTCGGGGGCTCCGGGACAGCCTAACCTACGAGCAGTACTTC.